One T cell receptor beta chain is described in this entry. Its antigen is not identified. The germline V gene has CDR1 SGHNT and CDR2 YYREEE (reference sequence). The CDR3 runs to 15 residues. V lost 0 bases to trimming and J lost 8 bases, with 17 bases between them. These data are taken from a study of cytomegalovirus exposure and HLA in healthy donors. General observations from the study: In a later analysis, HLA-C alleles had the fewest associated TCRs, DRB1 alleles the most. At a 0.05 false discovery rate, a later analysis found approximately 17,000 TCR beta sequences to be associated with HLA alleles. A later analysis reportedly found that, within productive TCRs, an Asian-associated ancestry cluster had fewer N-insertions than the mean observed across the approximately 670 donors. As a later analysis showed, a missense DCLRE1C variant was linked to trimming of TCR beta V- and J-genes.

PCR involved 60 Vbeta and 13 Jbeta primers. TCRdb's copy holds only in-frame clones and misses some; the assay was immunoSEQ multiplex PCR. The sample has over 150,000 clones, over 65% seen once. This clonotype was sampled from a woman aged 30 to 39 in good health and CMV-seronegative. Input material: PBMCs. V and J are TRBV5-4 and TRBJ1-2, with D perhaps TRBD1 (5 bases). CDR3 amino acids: CASSLDPSVRAGYTF. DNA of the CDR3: TGTGCCAGCAGCTTGGATCCCTCGGTCAGGGCGGGCTACACCTTC.